This T cell receptor beta chain appears in the sequencing data of a study of T cell responses to AZD1222 COVID-19 vaccine. About this clone itself: What it binds is not known.

The CDR3 spans 12 residues. CDR1 and CDR2 (germline): LNHDA, SQIVND (reference sequence). Trimming at V came to 9 bases and at J to 4 bases, leaving 2 bases not matched to a gene. Measured with immunoSEQ multiplex PCR; TCRdb has only the in-frame clones, and not every one. The repertoire holds 130,000 or so clones, with 70% to 90% as singletons. The study, taken as a whole, reports: Spike-specific TCRs gained breadth and depth after people received two AZD1222 doses. Sampling that yielded the repertoires occurred only after the peak T cell response.

The TCR comes from an adult in good health. The sample was peripheral blood, taken on day 0 of AZD1222 vaccination. V usage is TRBV19 and J usage is TRBJ1-3, with 8 bases aligning to TRBD1. The DNA for the CDR3 is TGTGCCAGCAGGGGGCCCGGAAACACCATATATTTT. Translation gives CASRGPGNTIYF.